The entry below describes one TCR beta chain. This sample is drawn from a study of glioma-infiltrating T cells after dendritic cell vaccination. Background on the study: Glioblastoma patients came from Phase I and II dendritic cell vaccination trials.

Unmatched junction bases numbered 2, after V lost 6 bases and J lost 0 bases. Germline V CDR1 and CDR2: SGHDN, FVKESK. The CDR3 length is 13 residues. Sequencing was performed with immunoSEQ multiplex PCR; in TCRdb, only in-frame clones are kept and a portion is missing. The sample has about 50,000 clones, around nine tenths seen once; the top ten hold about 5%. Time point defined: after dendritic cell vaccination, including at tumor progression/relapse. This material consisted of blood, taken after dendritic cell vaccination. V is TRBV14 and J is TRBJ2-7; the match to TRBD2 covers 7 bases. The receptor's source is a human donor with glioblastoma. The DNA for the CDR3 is TGTGCCAGCAGGGGACTATTCTCCTACGAGCAGTACTTC. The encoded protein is CASRGLFSYEQYF.